This T cell receptor (beta chain) was documented in a study of technical replicates of blood from several donors. CDR3 size: 13 residues. The V gene's germline CDR1 is GTSNPN and CDR2 SVGIG (reference sequence). Trimming pared 8 bases from V and 0 bases from J, leaving 13 bases between. This clone has a single count. This table comes from immunoSEQ multiplex PCR, and its TCRdb copy is limited to in-frame clones, with some not included. This sample carries 45,000 to 60,000 clones, about 95% of them seen once, and the ten largest clones take 3%. Sequencing was performed on PBMCs. The sequence derives from a human donor in good health. Some clones in this sample may be carry-over from other donors' samples. V gene TRBV30 combines with J gene TRBJ1-2; no clear D. CDR3 sequence reads: CATQVEANYGYTF. The CDR3 coding sequence is TGTGCCACCCAGGTTGAAGCTAACTATGGCTACACCTTC.